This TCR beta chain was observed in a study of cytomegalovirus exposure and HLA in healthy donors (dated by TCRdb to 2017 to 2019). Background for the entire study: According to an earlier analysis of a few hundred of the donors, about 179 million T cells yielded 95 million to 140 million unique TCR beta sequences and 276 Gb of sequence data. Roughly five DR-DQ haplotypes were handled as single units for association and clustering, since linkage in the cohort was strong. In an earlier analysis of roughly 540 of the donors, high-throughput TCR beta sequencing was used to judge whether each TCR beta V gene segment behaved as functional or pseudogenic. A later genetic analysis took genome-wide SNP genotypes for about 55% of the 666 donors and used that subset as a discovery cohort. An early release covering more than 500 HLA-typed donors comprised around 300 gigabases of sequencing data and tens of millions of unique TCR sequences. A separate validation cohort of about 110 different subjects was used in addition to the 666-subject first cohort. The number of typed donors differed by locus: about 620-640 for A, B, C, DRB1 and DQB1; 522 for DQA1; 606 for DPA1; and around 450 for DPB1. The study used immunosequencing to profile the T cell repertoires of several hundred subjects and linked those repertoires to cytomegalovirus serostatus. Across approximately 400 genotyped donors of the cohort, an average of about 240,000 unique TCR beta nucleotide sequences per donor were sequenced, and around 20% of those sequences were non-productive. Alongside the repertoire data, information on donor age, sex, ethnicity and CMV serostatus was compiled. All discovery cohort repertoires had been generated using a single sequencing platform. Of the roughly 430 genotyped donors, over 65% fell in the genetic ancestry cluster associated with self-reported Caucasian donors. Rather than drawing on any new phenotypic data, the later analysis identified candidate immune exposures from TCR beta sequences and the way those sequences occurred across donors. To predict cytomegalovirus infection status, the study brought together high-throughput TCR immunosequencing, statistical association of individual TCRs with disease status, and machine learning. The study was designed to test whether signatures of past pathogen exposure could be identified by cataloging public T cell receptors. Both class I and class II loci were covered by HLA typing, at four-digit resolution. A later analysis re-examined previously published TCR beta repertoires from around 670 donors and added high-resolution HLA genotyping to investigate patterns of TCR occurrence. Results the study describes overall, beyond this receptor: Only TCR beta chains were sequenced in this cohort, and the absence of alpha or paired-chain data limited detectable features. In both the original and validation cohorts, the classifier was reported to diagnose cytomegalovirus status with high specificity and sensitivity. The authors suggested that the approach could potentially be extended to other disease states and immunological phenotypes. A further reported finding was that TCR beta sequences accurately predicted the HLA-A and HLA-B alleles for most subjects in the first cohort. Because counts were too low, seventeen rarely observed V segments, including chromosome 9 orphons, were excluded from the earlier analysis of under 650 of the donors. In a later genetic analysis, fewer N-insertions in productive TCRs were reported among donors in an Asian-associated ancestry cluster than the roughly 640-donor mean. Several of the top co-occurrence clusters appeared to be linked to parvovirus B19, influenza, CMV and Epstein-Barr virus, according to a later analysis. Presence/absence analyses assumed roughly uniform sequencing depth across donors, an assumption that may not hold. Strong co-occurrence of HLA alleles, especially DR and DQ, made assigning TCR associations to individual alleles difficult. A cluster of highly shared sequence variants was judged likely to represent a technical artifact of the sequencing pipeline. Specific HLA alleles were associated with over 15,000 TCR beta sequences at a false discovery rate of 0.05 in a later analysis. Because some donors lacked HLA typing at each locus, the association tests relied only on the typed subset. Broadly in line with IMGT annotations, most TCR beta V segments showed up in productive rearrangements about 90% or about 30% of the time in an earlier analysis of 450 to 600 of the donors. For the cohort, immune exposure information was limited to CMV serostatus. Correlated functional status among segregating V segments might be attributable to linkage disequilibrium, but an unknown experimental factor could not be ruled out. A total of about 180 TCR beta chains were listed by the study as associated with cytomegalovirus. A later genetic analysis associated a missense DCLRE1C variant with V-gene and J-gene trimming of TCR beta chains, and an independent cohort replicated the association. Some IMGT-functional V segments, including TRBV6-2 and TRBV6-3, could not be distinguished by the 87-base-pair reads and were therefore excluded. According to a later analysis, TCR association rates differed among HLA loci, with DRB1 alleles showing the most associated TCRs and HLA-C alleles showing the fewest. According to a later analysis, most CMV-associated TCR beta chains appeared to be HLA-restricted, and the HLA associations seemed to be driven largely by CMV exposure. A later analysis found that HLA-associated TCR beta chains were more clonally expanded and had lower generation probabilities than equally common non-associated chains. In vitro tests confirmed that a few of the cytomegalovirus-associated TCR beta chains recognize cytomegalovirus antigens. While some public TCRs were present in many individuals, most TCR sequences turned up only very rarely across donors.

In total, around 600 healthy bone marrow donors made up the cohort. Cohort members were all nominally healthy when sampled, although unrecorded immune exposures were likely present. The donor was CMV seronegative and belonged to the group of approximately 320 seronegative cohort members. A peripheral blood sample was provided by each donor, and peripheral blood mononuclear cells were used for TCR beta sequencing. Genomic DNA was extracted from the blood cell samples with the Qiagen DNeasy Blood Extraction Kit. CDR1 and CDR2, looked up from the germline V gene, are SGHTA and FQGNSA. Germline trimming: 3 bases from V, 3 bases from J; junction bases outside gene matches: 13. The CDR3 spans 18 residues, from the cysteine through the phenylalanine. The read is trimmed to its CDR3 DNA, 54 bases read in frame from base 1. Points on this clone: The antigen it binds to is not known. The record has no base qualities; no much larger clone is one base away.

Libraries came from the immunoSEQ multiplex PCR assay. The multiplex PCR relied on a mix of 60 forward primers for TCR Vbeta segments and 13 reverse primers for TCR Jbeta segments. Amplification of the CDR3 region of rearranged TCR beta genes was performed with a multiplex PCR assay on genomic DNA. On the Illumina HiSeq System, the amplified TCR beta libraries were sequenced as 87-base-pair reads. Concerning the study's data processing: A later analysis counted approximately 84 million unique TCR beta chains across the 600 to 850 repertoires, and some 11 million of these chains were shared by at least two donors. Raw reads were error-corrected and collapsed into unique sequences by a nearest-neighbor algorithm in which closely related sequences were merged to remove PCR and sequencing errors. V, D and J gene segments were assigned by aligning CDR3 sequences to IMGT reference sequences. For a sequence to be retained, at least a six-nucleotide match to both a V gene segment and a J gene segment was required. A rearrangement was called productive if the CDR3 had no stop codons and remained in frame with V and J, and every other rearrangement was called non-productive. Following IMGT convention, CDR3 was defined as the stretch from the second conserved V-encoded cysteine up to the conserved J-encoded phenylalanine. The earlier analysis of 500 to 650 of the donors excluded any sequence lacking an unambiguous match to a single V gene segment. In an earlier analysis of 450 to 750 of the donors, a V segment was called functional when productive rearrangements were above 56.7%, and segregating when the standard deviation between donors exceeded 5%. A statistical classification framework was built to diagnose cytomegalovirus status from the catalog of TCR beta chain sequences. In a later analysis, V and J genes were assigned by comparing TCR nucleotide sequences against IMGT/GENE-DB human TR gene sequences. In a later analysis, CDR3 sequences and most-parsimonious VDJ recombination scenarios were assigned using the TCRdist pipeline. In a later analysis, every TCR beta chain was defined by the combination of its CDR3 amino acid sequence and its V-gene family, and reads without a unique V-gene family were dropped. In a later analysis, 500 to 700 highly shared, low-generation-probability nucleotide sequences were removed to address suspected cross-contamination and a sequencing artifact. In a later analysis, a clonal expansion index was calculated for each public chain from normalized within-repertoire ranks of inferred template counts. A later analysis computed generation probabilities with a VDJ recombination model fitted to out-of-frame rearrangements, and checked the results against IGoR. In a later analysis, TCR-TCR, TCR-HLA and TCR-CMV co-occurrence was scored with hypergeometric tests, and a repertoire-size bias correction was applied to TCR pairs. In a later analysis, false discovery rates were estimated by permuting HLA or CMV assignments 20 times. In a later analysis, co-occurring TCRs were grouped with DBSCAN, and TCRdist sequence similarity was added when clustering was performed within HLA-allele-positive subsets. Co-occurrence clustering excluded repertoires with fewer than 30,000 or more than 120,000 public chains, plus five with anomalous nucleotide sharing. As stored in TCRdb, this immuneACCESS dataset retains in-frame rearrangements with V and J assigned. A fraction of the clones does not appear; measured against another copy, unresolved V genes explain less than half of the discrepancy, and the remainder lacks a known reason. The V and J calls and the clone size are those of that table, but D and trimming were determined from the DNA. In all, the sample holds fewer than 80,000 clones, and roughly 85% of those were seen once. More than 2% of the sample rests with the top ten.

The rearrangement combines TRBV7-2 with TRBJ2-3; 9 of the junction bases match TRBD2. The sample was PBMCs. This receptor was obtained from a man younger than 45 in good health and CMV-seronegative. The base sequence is TGTGCCAGCAGCTTTTCGCCAGTAATAGCGGGAGAGACAGATACGCAGTATTTT. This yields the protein CASSFSPVIAGETDTQYF.